This entry features one TCR beta chain sequence. Its antigen is unknown. The germline gives CDR1 MNHEY, CDR2 SMNVEV (reference sequence). The CDR3 has 15 residues. Deletions cut 2 bases from V and 3 bases from J, with 14 bases between. This sample is drawn from a study of cytomegalovirus exposure and HLA in healthy donors. Study in general: Unique TCRs from HLA-typed donors, 65 million to 85 million of them, were held in an early data release.

Whole-study findings and limits: Later analysis identified several of the most significant clusters that appeared linked to common viral pathogens. A later analysis linked a missense DCLRE1C variant to TCR beta V- and J-gene trimming.

PCR involved 60 Vbeta and 13 Jbeta primers. Profiled with immunoSEQ multiplex PCR; TCRdb holds only in-frame clones, not every one. The listing records 150,000 to 200,000 clones. V is TRBV27 and J is TRBJ2-7; possibly TRBD2 for D (5 bases). Sequenced input: PBMCs. The TCR comes from a man aged 25-40 years in good health and CMV-seronegative. CDR3 region: CASSLTFGLNYEQYF. CDR3 nucleotides: TGTGCCAGCAGTTTAACTTTTGGACTTAACTACGAGCAGTACTTC.